One and the same sample provided the 7 T cell receptor beta chains below, sequenced in a study of control samples from healthy donors and cancer patients. Assay: immunoSEQ multiplex PCR; the TCRdb copy retains only in-frame clones and omits some. The sample holds about 49,000 clones, approximately 86% seen once. Sequencing used PBMCs. These receptor sequences come from a woman aged 45-65 years with lung cancer.

The genes are TRBV2 and TRBJ1-5; D remains unclear. CDR1 is SNHLY and CDR2 is FYNNEI in the germline V gene. The CDR3 length is 15 residues. Trimming stripped 2 bases from V and 0 bases from J, with 8 bases between. This chain's CDR3 is CASSEPGNSNQPQHF. The CDR3 nucleotides are TGTGCCAGCAGTGAACCCGGCAATAGCAATCAGCCCCAGCATTTT.

This chain joins TRBV5-5 and TRBJ1-1; 12 bases fit TRBD1. Germline V gives CDR1 SGHKS, CDR2 YYEKEE (reference sequence). This CDR3 has 18 residues. V trimming: 0 bases; J trimming: 3 bases; junction bases outside the gene matches: 9. The CDR3 nucleotides read TGTGCCAGCAGCTTGGATAGGGACAGGGGGCGAAGTTACACTGAAGCTTTCTTT. Translating gives CASSLDRDRGRSYTEAFF. The full variable domain, rest sourced from reference TRBV5-5 and TRBJ1-1, is DAGVTQSPTHLIKTRGQQVTLRCSPISGHKSVSWYQQVLGQGPQFIFQYYEKEERGRGNFPDRFSARQFPNYSSELNVNALLLGDSALYLCASSLDRDRGRSYTEAFFGQGTRLTVV.

The chain recombines TRBV11-3 with TRBJ1-1, with a weak D call TRBD1 (5 bases). Trimming left V 5 bases short and J 4 bases short, with 14 bases between. Germline V lookup: CDR1 SGHNT, CDR2 YENEEA. The CDR3 is 14 residues long. The DNA for the CDR3 is TGTGCCAGCAGCCGGGGGGGACTTCTCACTGAAGCTTTCTTT. Translated, it gives CASSRGGLLTEAFF. Filled out from reference TRBV11-3 and TRBJ1-1, the complete variable domain reads EAGVVQSPRYKIIEKKQPVAFWCNPISGHNTLYWYLQNLGQGPELLIRYENEEAVDDSQLPKDRFSAERLKGVDSTLKIQPAELGDSAVYLCASSRGGLLTEAFFGQGTRLTVV.

The chain combines TRBV4-1 with TRBJ1-2; no reliable D call. The V gene's germline CDR1 is MGHRA and CDR2 YSYEKL. The CDR3 extends over 15 amino acids. The germline V and J ends were trimmed by 0 bases and 0 bases, with 8 bases remaining between them. The CDR3, as DNA: TGCGCCAGCAGCCAAGATAGACCGGCTAACTATGGCTACACCTTC. Amino acids: CASSQDRPANYGYTF.

J is TRBJ2-1 and V is TRBV7-9; D possibly matches TRBD1 or TRBD2 (5 bases each). The CDR3 sequence is 14 residues long. V dropped 1 base and J dropped 10 bases, with 14 bases sitting between them. Germline V gene data show CDR1 as SEHNR and CDR2 as FQNEAQ (reference sequence). The CDR3 sequence: CASSLGGTYREQFF. CDR3 nucleotide sequence: TGTGCCAGCAGCTTAGGGGGGACCTACAGGGAGCAGTTCTTC.

The chain couples TRBV19 to TRBJ1-2, with 9 bases matching TRBD1. This CDR3 is 15 amino acids long. Germline CDR1 reads LNHDA; CDR2 reads SQIVND (reference sequence). Trimming at V came to 7 bases and at J to 8 bases, leaving 14 bases not matched to a gene. CDR3 sequence reads: CASTSGTGNTRGYTF. In DNA, the CDR3 is TGTGCCAGTACCTCCGGGACAGGGAATACTCGCGGCTACACCTTC.

V is TRBV5-8 and J is TRBJ1-6; D call uncertain. Germline loops: CDR1 SGHTS, CDR2 YDEGEE. The CDR3 is made up of 13 amino acids. Between the trimmed V and J ends, which lost 0 bases and 8 bases, there was a span of 6 bases. CDR3 coding DNA: TGTGCCAGCAGCTTGGTACGGGATTCACCCCTCCACTTT. As protein: CASSLVRDSPLHF.